A selection of T cell receptor beta chains follows, all from one sample in a study of graft-versus-host responses after intestinal transplantation. Clones were read by immunoSEQ multiplex PCR, and TCRdb kept only the in-frame ones, dropping some. This table has about 86,000 clones, 88% appearing once. These receptors lack a known antigen. Sequencing was performed on unstimulated CD4+ T cells sorted from spleen or lymph node cells, taken before transplant. Receptors originate from a human donor who was the organ donor for an intestinal transplant. Each CDR3 is given with its conserved first and last residue. D genes are given only for firm matches. Part of the rows lack a size; the others show once, few, many or a class for expanded clones.

TRBJ2-5,NA,14,NA,TRBV21-1,CASSKGAQQETQYF,TGTGCCAGCAGCAAAGGGGCACAGCAGGAGACCCAGTACTTC
TRBJ2-5,NA,13,NA,TRBV5-5,CASSLGSGVTQYF,TGTGCCAGCAGCTTAGGTTCAGGGGTGACCCAGTACTTC
TRBJ1-6,NA,14,NA,TRBV9,CASSVGLSNSPLHF,TGTGCCAGCAGCGTAGGACTTTCCAATTCACCCCTCCACTTT
TRBJ2-7,once,12,NA,TRBV6-6,CASSSDSTEQYF,TGTGCCAGCAGTTCGGACAGCACCGAGCAGTACTTC
TRBJ1-1,NA,11,NA,TRBV5-4,CASSLNTEAFF,TGTGCCAGCAGCCTAAACACTGAAGCTTTCTTT
TRBJ2-7,NA,13,NA,TRBV2,CASLRGLPYEQYF,TGTGCCAGCCTCAGGGGTCTCCCCTACGAGCAGTACTTC
TRBJ1-2,NA,15,NA,TRBV6-1,CASSDFPFRDYGYTF,TGTGCCAGCAGTGATTTCCCGTTTCGGGACTATGGCTACACCTTC
TRBJ2-7,few,13,NA,TRBV6-1,CASSEARSFQQYF,TGTGCCAGCAGTGAAGCGAGGAGTTTCCAGCAGTACTTC
TRBJ2-3,NA,18,TRBD2,TRBV9,CASSVATGRGGQTDTQYF,TGTGCCAGCAGCGTAGCTACCGGCCGGGGGGGCCAAACAGATACGCAGTATTTT
TRBJ1-4,NA,14,NA,TRBV7-8,CASSPLQGREKLFF,TGTGCCAGCAGCCCGCTCCAGGGGCGGGAAAAACTGTTTTTT
TRBJ2-1,few,17,NA,TRBV6-1,CASSEAATSYSHNEQFF,TGTGCCAGCAGTGAAGCAGCCACTAGCTACAGCCACAATGAGCAGTTCTTC
TRBJ2-1,NA,16,TRBD1,TRBV15,CATSRGGNRGTNEQFF,TGTGCCACCAGCAGAGGAGGAAACAGGGGGACTAATGAGCAGTTCTTC
TRBJ2-2,NA,13,NA,TRBV7-9,CASGPGSGGELFF,TGTGCCAGCGGGCCAGGGTCCGGCGGGGAGCTGTTTTTT
TRBJ2-7,NA,15,TRBD1,TRBV28,CASSLTGTGTYEQYF,TGTGCCAGCAGTTTGACCGGGACAGGCACTTACGAGCAGTACTTC
TRBJ2-7,NA,13,NA,TRBV27,CASSFAVRGEQYF,TGTGCCAGCAGTTTTGCGGTAAGGGGCGAGCAGTACTTC
TRBJ2-1,NA,16,TRBD2,TRBV28,CASSPPLAGGRNEQFF,TGTGCCAGCAGTCCGCCTCTAGCGGGAGGGCGGAATGAGCAGTTCTTC
TRBJ2-5,few,12,NA,TRBV6-6,CATGRGQETQYF,TGTGCCACCGGCAGGGGACAAGAGACCCAGTACTTC
TRBJ2-3,NA,16,TRBD2,TRBV4-2,CASSQNIAGGTDTQYF,TGTGCCAGCAGCCAAAATATAGCGGGAGGGACAGATACGCAGTATTTT
TRBJ1-2,once,14,NA,TRBV14,CASSQELAGYGYTF,TGTGCCAGCAGCCAAGAGTTGGCAGGATATGGCTACACCTTC
TRBJ2-7,NA,12,TRBD1,TRBV11-3,CASSLTGYEQYF,TGTGCCAGCAGCTTGACAGGGTACGAGCAGTACTTC
TRBJ1-1,NA,16,NA,TRBV28,CAREETAGCINLEAFF,TGTGCCAGAGAGGAAACGGCAGGGTGCATCAACCTTGAAGCTTTCTTT
TRBJ1-5,NA,13,NA,TRBV4-1,CASSYSSNQPQHF,TGCGCCAGCAGCTACAGCTCCAATCAGCCCCAGCATTTT
TRBJ2-5,few,13,TRBD2,TRBV11-2,CASRLGGSETQYF,TGTGCCAGCAGACTCGGGGGGTCAGAGACCCAGTACTTC
TRBJ1-2,NA,16,TRBD1,TRBV28,CASSLQYRGTNYGYTF,TGTGCCAGCAGTCTCCAATACAGGGGGACTAACTATGGCTACACCTTC
TRBJ1-5,NA,13,TRBD1,TRBV6-5,CAAGQGAHQPQHF,TGTGCCGCGGGGCAGGGGGCCCATCAGCCCCAGCATTTT